This is a list of T cell receptor beta chains from one sample in a study of T cells after yellow fever vaccination. TCRdb reprocessed the 5' RACE reads via MiXCR and lists one record per CDR3 protein. The sample has 250,000 to 400,000 distinct CDR3 sequences, approximately 4% seen once. The sequencing used PBMCs, collected 15 days after the yellow fever booster vaccination. These receptors were obtained from a man between 18 and 35 years old who received the YFV17D yellow fever vaccine. The CDR3 runs from the conserved cysteine through the conserved F or W. A D gene is named only where the DNA matches it firmly. Clone size is given for some rows only: seen once, a few or many times, or a class if the clone is expanded.

cdr3_aa: CASSLDALGETQYF; cdr3_nt: TGTGCCAGCAGCTTGGATGCGTTGGGAGAGACCCAGTACTTC; v_call: TRBV5-5; clone_size: few; j_call: TRBJ2-5; d_call: .
cdr3_aa: CASSKPGTLGEKLFF; cdr3_nt: TGTGCCAGCAGCAAACCGGGTACACTAGGTGAAAAACTGTTTTTT; v_call: TRBV7-9; clone_size: many; j_call: TRBJ1-4; d_call: .
cdr3_aa: CASSSEGHRGGGEQFF; cdr3_nt: TGCGCCAGCAGCAGTGAGGGCCACAGGGGGGGTGGTGAGCAGTTCTTC; v_call: TRBV5-1; clone_size: .; j_call: TRBJ2-1; d_call: .
cdr3_aa: CSVEGQGEAFF; cdr3_nt: TGCAGCGTTGAGGGGCAGGGTGAAGCTTTCTTT; v_call: TRBV29-1; clone_size: few; j_call: TRBJ1-1; d_call: .
cdr3_aa: CASKRTGNGEQYF; cdr3_nt: TGCGCCAGCAAGCGGACAGGGAACGGGGAGCAGTACTTC; v_call: TRBV4-1; clone_size: many; j_call: TRBJ2-7; d_call: TRBD1
cdr3_aa: CASSLAVERGTQYF; cdr3_nt: TGCGCCAGCAGCTTGGCCGTTGAAAGGGGGACCCAGTACTTC; v_call: TRBV5-1; clone_size: .; j_call: TRBJ2-5; d_call: .
cdr3_aa: CASSERTELMTGELFF; cdr3_nt: TGTGCCAGCAGTGAGAGGACAGAGTTAATGACCGGGGAGCTGTTTTTT; v_call: TRBV6-1; clone_size: .; j_call: TRBJ2-2; d_call: .
cdr3_aa: CASSRDRANTEAFF; cdr3_nt: TGTGCCAGCAGCCGGGACAGGGCGAACACTGAAGCTTTCTTT; v_call: TRBV7-8; clone_size: many; j_call: TRBJ1-1; d_call: TRBD1
cdr3_aa: CASSVGGIDTGELFF; cdr3_nt: TGTGCCAGCAGCGTAGGCGGGATTGACACCGGGGAGCTGTTTTTT; v_call: TRBV9; clone_size: many; j_call: TRBJ2-2; d_call: .
cdr3_aa: CSVEINRGTFQETQYF; cdr3_nt: TGCAGCGTGGAAATAAACAGGGGGACGTTCCAAGAGACCCAGTACTTC; v_call: TRBV29-1; clone_size: many; j_call: TRBJ2-5; d_call: TRBD1
cdr3_aa: CASSLTGGVMDTEAFF; cdr3_nt: TGTGCCAGCAGCTTAACGGGAGGGGTTATGGACACTGAAGCTTTCTTT; v_call: TRBV7-3; clone_size: many; j_call: TRBJ1-1; d_call: .
cdr3_aa: CASSPTGVRTYEQYF; cdr3_nt: TGTGCCAGCAGCCCAACAGGGGTGCGGACCTACGAGCAGTACTTC; v_call: TRBV7-9; clone_size: many; j_call: TRBJ2-7; d_call: TRBD1
cdr3_aa: CASSWVRSYEQYF; cdr3_nt: TGCGCCAGCAGCTGGGTCAGAAGCTACGAGCAGTACTTC; v_call: TRBV5-1; clone_size: few; j_call: TRBJ2-7; d_call: .
cdr3_aa: CASSLAGTEVHTF; cdr3_nt: TGTGCCAGCAGCCTGGCCGGGACCGAGGTACACACCTTC; v_call: TRBV11-2; clone_size: many; j_call: TRBJ1-2; d_call: .
cdr3_aa: CASSERVGTGELFF; cdr3_nt: TGTGCCAGCAGTGAGAGGGTCGGGACCGGGGAGCTGTTTTTT; v_call: TRBV2; clone_size: many; j_call: TRBJ2-2; d_call: .
cdr3_aa: CASSQDGPNTEAFF; cdr3_nt: TGTGCCAGCAGCCAAGATGGCCCCAACACTGAAGCTTTCTTT; v_call: TRBV4-2; clone_size: few; j_call: TRBJ1-1; d_call: .
cdr3_aa: CSAIRGRGPGELFF; cdr3_nt: TGCAGTGCTATCAGGGGGCGCGGGCCCGGGGAGCTGTTTTTT; v_call: TRBV20-1; clone_size: .; j_call: TRBJ2-2; d_call: TRBD1
cdr3_aa: CASSHPGLNYGYTF; cdr3_nt: TGCGCCAGCAGCCACCCCGGGCTAAACTATGGCTACACCTTC; v_call: TRBV4-1; clone_size: few; j_call: TRBJ1-2; d_call: .
cdr3_aa: CASTGQGTNEQFF; cdr3_nt: TGCGCCAGCACGGGACAGGGGACCAATGAGCAGTTCTTC; v_call: TRBV5-1; clone_size: few; j_call: TRBJ2-1; d_call: TRBD1
cdr3_aa: CASSDSGTGDEAFF; cdr3_nt: TGCGCCAGCAGCGACTCCGGGACAGGGGATGAAGCTTTCTTT; v_call: TRBV5-1; clone_size: many; j_call: TRBJ1-1; d_call: TRBD1
cdr3_aa: CASSPRDRTESSGANVLTF; cdr3_nt: TGTGCCAGCAGCCCCAGGGACAGGACCGAGAGCTCTGGGGCCAACGTCCTGACTTTC; v_call: TRBV7-9; clone_size: .; j_call: TRBJ2-6; d_call: TRBD1
cdr3_aa: CSARDPRQGGTDTQYF; cdr3_nt: TGCAGTGCTAGAGACCCGCGGCAGGGGGGCACAGATACGCAGTATTTT; v_call: TRBV20-1; clone_size: many; j_call: TRBJ2-3; d_call: TRBD1
cdr3_aa: CASSLSGFTDTQYF; cdr3_nt: TGTGCCAGCAGTTTAAGCGGGTTCACAGATACGCAGTATTTT; v_call: TRBV12-3/TRBV12-4; clone_size: many; j_call: TRBJ2-3; d_call: .
cdr3_aa: CASSSEGGIPGNTIYF; cdr3_nt: TGTGCCAGCAGCTCAGAGGGGGGTATCCCTGGAAACACCATATATTTT; v_call: TRBV7-9; clone_size: .; j_call: TRBJ1-3; d_call: .
cdr3_aa: CAIAQVYNSPLHF; cdr3_nt: TGTGCCATCGCCCAGGTCTATAATTCACCCCTCCACTTT; v_call: TRBV12-3/TRBV12-4; clone_size: few; j_call: TRBJ1-6; d_call: .
cdr3_aa: CASSRGRAMSTDTQYF; cdr3_nt: TGTGCCAGCAGCCGGGGGCGGGCCATGAGCACAGATACGCAGTATTTT; v_call: TRBV7-8; clone_size: .; j_call: TRBJ2-3; d_call: .
cdr3_aa: CASQRHTGAPRGDTQYF; cdr3_nt: TGCGCCAGCCAGAGACACACAGGGGCGCCCCGTGGAGATACGCAGTATTTT; v_call: TRBV5-1; clone_size: many; j_call: TRBJ2-3; d_call: TRBD1
cdr3_aa: CASSQERGGFGEQFF; cdr3_nt: TGTGCCAGCAGCCAAGAGCGGGGGGGCTTCGGTGAGCAGTTCTTC; v_call: TRBV4-2; clone_size: .; j_call: TRBJ2-1; d_call: TRBD2
cdr3_aa: CASSLFTPPSSPLHF; cdr3_nt: TGTGCCAGCAGCTTATTCACCCCCCCTAGCTCACCCCTCCACTTT; v_call: TRBV7-8; clone_size: many; j_call: TRBJ1-6; d_call: .
cdr3_aa: CATSITGGTEAFF; cdr3_nt: TGTGCCACCAGCATAACAGGGGGAACTGAAGCTTTCTTT; v_call: TRBV15; clone_size: many; j_call: TRBJ1-1; d_call: TRBD1
cdr3_aa: CARSQRVSSPLHF; cdr3_nt: TGTGCCAGAAGCCAGCGAGTGAGTTCACCCCTCCACTTT; v_call: TRBV5-3; clone_size: few; j_call: TRBJ1-6; d_call: .
cdr3_aa: CSVYQSDYGYTF; cdr3_nt: TGCAGCGTTTATCAGTCCGACTATGGCTACACCTTC; v_call: TRBV29-1; clone_size: few; j_call: TRBJ1-2; d_call: .
cdr3_aa: CASSFETGGEQYF; cdr3_nt: TGTGCCAGCAGCTTTGAGACAGGGGGCGAGCAGTACTTC; v_call: TRBV7-9; clone_size: many; j_call: TRBJ2-7; d_call: TRBD1
cdr3_aa: CASSVSPRDRRETQYF; cdr3_nt: TGTGCCAGCAGCGTCTCCCCCCGGGACAGGCGGGAGACCCAGTACTTC; v_call: TRBV9; clone_size: many; j_call: TRBJ2-5; d_call: TRBD1
cdr3_aa: CASSRLRGNSYNSPLHF; cdr3_nt: TGCGCCAGCAGCCGCCTCAGGGGGAACTCCTATAATTCACCCCTCCACTTT; v_call: TRBV4-3; clone_size: few; j_call: TRBJ1-6; d_call: TRBD1
cdr3_aa: CASSPLLRSTDTQYF; cdr3_nt: TGTGCCAGCTCACCACTGCTTAGAAGCACAGATACGCAGTATTTT; v_call: TRBV18; clone_size: many; j_call: TRBJ2-3; d_call: .
cdr3_aa: CASSPTTDLSYGYTF; cdr3_nt: TGTGCCAGCAGTCCCACGACTGACCTCTCCTATGGCTACACCTTC; v_call: TRBV12-3/TRBV12-4; clone_size: many; j_call: TRBJ1-2; d_call: .
cdr3_aa: CASRGLAVDTQYF; cdr3_nt: TGTGCCAGCAGGGGACTAGCGGTAGATACGCAGTATTTT; v_call: TRBV6-5; clone_size: many; j_call: TRBJ2-3; d_call: TRBD2
cdr3_aa: CASSVDGRGQGANEKLFF; cdr3_nt: TGTGCCAGCAGCGTAGATGGCCGGGGACAGGGCGCGAATGAAAAACTGTTTTTT; v_call: TRBV9; clone_size: few; j_call: TRBJ1-4; d_call: TRBD1
cdr3_aa: CASSPLIAGKNNEQFF; cdr3_nt: TGCGCCAGCAGCCCCCTAATAGCGGGGAAAAACAATGAGCAGTTCTTC; v_call: TRBV5-1; clone_size: many; j_call: TRBJ2-1; d_call: TRBD2
cdr3_aa: CASSEQGFGGYTF; cdr3_nt: TGTGCCAGTAGTGAGCAGGGCTTCGGTGGCTACACCTTC; v_call: TRBV19; clone_size: .; j_call: TRBJ1-2; d_call: .
cdr3_aa: CASNLGQGITYEQYF; cdr3_nt: TGTGCCAGCAATCTCGGACAGGGGATAACCTACGAGCAGTACTTC; v_call: TRBV6-1; clone_size: many; j_call: TRBJ2-7; d_call: TRBD1
cdr3_aa: CASSLQGALETQYF; cdr3_nt: TGTGCCAGCAGCTTACAGGGGGCGCTGGAGACCCAGTACTTC; v_call: TRBV5-4; clone_size: many; j_call: TRBJ2-5; d_call: TRBD1
cdr3_aa: CASSQVDIYTDTQYF; cdr3_nt: TGCGCCAGCAGCCAGGTCGACATTTACACAGATACGCAGTATTTT; v_call: TRBV4-1; clone_size: few; j_call: TRBJ2-3; d_call: .
cdr3_aa: CASSSGVSGKDEQYF; cdr3_nt: TGTGCCAGCTCGAGTGGGGTCTCGGGGAAGGACGAGCAGTACTTC; v_call: TRBV18; clone_size: .; j_call: TRBJ2-7; d_call: .